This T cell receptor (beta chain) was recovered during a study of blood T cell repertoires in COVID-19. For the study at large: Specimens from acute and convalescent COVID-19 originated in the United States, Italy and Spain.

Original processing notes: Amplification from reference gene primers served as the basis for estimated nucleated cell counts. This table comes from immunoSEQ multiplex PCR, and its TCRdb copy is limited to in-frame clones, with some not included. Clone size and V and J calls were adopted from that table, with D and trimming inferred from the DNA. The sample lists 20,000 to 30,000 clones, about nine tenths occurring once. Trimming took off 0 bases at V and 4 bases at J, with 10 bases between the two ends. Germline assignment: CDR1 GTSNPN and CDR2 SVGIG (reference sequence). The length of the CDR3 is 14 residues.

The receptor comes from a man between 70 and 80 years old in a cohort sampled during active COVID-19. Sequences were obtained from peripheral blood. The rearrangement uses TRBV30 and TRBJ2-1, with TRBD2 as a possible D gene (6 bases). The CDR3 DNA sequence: TGTGCCTGGAGTGTTAGCGGCACATACAATGAGCAGTTCTTC. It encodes CAWSVSGTYNEQFF.